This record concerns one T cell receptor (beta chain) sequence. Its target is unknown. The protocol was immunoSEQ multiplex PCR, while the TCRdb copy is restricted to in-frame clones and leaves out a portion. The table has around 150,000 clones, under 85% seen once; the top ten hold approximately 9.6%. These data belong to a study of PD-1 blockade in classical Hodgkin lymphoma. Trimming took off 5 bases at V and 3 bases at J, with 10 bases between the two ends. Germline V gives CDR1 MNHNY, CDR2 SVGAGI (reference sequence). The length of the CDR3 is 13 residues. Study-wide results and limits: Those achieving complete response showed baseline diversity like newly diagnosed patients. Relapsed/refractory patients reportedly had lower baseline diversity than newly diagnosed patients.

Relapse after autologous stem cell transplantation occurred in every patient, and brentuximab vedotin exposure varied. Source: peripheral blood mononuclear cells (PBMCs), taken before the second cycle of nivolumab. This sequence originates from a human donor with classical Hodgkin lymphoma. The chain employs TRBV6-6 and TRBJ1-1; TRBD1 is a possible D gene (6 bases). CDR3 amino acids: CASSTYRDTEAFF. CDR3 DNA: TGTGCCAGCAGTACCTACAGGGACACTGAAGCTTTCTTT.